This T cell receptor (beta chain) was profiled in a study of blood T cell repertoires in COVID-19. About the research overall: The analysed material was cDNA or gDNA that came from T cells, B-cell-depleted T cells, or PBMCs.

Authors' methods: Nucleated cell counts were estimated from reference gene primer amplification. The assay was immunoSEQ multiplex PCR, and TCRdb's table has in-frame clones only and misses some. V, J and clone size reflect that table, while D and trimming were determined from the DNA. The data contain about 190,000 clones, roughly 89% of them singletons. The clonotype originates from a man aged 50 to 59 with acute or convalescent COVID-19. Sequencing was performed on peripheral blood.

Written as DNA, the CDR3 is TGCGCCAGCACCATCAACGAGGGGGATGATACGCAGTATTTT. This encodes CASTINEGDDTQYF. V is TRBV5-1 and J is TRBJ2-3; D perhaps matches TRBD1 (6 bases). The germline V gene has CDR1 SGHRS and CDR2 YFSETQ. Trimming shortened V by 6 bases and J by 6 bases, and 17 bases separated the two germline ends. The CDR3 covers 14 residues.